The clone carrying this TCR beta chain was seen many times. Its antigen is unknown. These data originate in a study of type 1 regulatory T cells. The wider study: T-allo10 is a Tr1-enriched, alloantigen-specific CD4 T cell product made in vitro. The study's findings and limits: Compared with non-Tr1 cells, Tr1 cells showed a narrower TCR repertoire.

TCRdb called the reads again in MiXCR, with one record for every CDR3 protein. Of 35,000 to 50,000 distinct CDR3 sequences in the sample, less than 15% are singletons; the top ten hold around 7.5%. Trimming took 2 bases from V and 7 from J, leaving 17 bases between them. The CDR3 extends over 16 amino acids. Germline lookup yields CDR1 MNHNY and CDR2 SVGAGI (reference sequence). The chain links TRBV6-6 to TRBJ2-2; D gene unclear. This clonotype originated in a human donor in good health. Sequenced material: cultured non-Tr1 T cells, either the whole culture or a sorted T cell fraction (not recorded which). The chain's CDR3 is CASSYGLPVSNGELFF. In nucleotides, the CDR3 is TGTGCCAGCAGTTACGGGCTCCCCGTCTCCAACGGGGAGCTGTTTTTT.